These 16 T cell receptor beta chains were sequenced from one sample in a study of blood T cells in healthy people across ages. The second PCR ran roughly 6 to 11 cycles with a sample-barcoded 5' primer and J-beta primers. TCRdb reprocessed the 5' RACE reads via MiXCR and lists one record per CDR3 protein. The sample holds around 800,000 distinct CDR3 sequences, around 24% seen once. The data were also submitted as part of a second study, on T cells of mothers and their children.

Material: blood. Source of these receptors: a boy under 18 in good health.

For the CDR3, the DNA is TGTGCCAGCAGGACGACAGGGGACGGATATGGCTACACCTTC. Translated: CASRTTGDGYGYTF. This chain links TRBV6-1 with TRBJ1-2; 8 nucleotides agree with TRBD1. This CDR3 contains 14 residues. The J segment lost 5 bases and the V segment lost 6 bases, leaving 8 bases of the junction unmatched. Germline V lookup: CDR1 MNHNS, CDR2 SASEGT.

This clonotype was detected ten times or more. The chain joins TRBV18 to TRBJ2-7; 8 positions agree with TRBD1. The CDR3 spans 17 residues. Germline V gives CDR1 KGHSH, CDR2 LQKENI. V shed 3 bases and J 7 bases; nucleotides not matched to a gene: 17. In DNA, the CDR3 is TGTGCCAGCTCACCTGGGGCAGGGGGCGTAGTTTCGGGAGAGCAGTACTTC. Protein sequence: CASSPGAGGVVSGEQYF.

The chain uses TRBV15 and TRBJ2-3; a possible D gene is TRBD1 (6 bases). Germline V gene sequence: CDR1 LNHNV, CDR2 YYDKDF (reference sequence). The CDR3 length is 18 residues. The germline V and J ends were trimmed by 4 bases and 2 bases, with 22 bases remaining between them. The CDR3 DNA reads TGTGCCACCAGCACGACTTACATACAGGGAATGAACACAGATACGCAGTATTTT. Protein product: CATSTTYIQGMNTDTQYF.

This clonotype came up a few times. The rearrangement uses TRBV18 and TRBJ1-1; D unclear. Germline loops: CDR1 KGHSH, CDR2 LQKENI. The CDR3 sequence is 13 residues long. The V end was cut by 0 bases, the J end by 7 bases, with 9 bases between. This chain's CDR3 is CASSPPGMVEAFF. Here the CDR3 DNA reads TGTGCCAGCTCACCACCGGGGATGGTTGAAGCTTTCTTT.

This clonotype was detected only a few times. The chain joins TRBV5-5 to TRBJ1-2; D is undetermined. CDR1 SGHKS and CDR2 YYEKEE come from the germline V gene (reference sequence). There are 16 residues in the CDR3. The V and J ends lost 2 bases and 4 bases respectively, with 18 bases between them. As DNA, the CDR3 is TGTGCCAGCAGCTTTAGTCAGGAGAAATCTTTCTATGGCTACACCTTC. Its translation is CASSFSQEKSFYGYTF. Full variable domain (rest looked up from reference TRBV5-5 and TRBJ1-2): DAGVTQSPTHLIKTRGQQVTLRCSPISGHKSVSWYQQVLGQGPQFIFQYYEKEERGRGNFPDRFSARQFPNYSSELNVNALLLGDSALYLCASSFSQEKSFYGYTFGSGTRLTVV.

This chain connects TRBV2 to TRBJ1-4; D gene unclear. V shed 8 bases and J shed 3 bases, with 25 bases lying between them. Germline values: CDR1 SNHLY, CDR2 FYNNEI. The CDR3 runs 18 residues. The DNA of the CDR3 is TGTGCCAGCTTGTGGGTCGATACACCAGGCGACTCTAATGAAAAACTGTTTTTT. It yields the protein CASLWVDTPGDSNEKLFF.

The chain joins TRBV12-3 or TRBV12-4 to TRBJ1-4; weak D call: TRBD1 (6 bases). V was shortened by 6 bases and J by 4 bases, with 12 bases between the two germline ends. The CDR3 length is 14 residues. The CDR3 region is CASSQQGLNEKLFF. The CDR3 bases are TGTGCCAGCAGCCAACAGGGCCTTAATGAAAAACTGTTTTTT.

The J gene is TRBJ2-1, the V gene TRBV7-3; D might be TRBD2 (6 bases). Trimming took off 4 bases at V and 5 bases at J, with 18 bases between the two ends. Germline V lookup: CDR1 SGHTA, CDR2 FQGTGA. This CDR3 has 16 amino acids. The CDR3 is CASSSGGVSQHNEQFF. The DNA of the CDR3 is TGTGCCAGCAGCTCCGGAGGGGTGAGCCAACACAATGAGCAGTTCTTC.

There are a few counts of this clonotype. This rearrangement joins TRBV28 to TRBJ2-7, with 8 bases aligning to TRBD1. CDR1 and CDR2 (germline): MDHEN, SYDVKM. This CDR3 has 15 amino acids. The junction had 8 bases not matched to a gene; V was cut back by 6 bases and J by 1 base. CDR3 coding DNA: TGTGCCAGCAGCCTTTCAGGGGGCTATTCCTACGAGCAGTACTTC. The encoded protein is CASSLSGGYSYEQYF.

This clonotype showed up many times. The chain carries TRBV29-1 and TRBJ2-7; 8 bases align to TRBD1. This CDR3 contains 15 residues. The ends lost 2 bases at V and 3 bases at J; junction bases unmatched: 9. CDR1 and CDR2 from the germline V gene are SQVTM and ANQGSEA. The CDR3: CSVEKSRTGIYEQYF. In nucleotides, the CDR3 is TGCAGCGTTGAAAAGTCGCGGACAGGGATCTACGAGCAGTACTTC.

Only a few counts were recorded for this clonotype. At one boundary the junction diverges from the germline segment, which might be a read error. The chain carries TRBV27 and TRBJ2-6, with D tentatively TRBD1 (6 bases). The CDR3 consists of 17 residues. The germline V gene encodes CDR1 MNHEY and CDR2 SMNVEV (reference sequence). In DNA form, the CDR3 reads TGTACCAGCAACCCGCTGGGGGCTCCCACTGGGGCCAACGTCCTGACTTTC. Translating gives CTSNPLGAPTGANVLTF.

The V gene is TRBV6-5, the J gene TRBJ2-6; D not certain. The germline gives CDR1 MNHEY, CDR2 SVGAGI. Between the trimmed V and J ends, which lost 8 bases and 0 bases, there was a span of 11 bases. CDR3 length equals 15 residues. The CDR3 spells CASGRKLSGANVLTF. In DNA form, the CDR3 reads TGTGCCAGCGGCCGAAAACTCTCTGGGGCCAACGTCCTGACTTTC.

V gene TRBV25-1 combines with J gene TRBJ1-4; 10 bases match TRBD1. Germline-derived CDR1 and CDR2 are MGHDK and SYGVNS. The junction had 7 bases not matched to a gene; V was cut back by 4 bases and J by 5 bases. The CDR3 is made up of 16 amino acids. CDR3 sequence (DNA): TGTGCCAGCAGTGCCGGGACAGGGGTATCGAATGAAAAACTGTTTTTT. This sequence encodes CASSAGTGVSNEKLFF.

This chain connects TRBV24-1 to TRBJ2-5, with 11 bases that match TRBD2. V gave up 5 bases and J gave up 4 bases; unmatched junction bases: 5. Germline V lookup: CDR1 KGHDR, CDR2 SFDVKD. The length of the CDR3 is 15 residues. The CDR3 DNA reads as TGTGCCACCAGTGCTAGCGGGGGGCCTTCAGAGACCCAGTACTTC. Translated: CATSASGGPSETQYF.

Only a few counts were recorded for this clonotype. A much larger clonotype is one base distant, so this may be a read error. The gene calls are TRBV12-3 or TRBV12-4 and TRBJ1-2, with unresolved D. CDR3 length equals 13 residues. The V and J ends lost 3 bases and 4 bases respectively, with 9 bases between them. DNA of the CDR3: TGTGCCAGCAGTTTGGCAGGCATCTATGGCTACACCTTC. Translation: CASSLAGIYGYTF.

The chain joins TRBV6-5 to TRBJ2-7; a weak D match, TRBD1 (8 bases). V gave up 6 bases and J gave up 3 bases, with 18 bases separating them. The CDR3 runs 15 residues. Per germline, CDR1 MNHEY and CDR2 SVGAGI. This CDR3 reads CASRAYRGGIYEQYF. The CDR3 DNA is TGTGCCAGCAGAGCGTACAGGGGGGGAATCTACGAGCAGTACTTC.